Below, 27 T cell receptor beta chains from the same sample are listed, as sequenced in a study of control samples from healthy donors and cancer patients. The protocol was immunoSEQ multiplex PCR, while the TCRdb copy is restricted to in-frame clones and leaves out a portion. The data hold fewer than 200,000 clones, with about 93% observed a single time. Sequencing was performed on blood. The receptor set was obtained from a man in his late teens or twenties in good health.

This sequence joins TRBV19 and TRBJ1-5; 10 bases align to TRBD1. With V trimmed by 8 bases and J by 3 bases, 13 bases remained unmatched. From germline, CDR1 is LNHDA and CDR2 SQIVND (reference sequence). This CDR3 is 17 amino acids long. CDR3 sequence (DNA): TGTGCCAGTTCACCCGGGGGACAGGGGATGAACAATCAGCCCCAGCATTTT. Amino acids: CASSPGGQGMNNQPQHF.

The gene calls are TRBV2 and TRBJ1-1; D is unresolved. Trimming shortened V by 6 bases and J by 1 base, and 9 bases separated the two germline ends. Germline V CDR1 and CDR2: SNHLY, FYNNEI. This CDR3 comprises 13 residues. The CDR3 region is CASRLDANTEAFF. As DNA, the CDR3 is TGTGCCAGCAGGTTGGATGCGAACACTGAAGCTTTCTTT.

The rearrangement uses TRBV27 and TRBJ1-1; D is unclear. The CDR3 length is 13 residues. Germline loops: CDR1 MNHEY, CDR2 SMNVEV (reference sequence). V was trimmed by 7 bases and J by 5 bases, leaving 14 bases between them. DNA for the CDR3: TGTGCCAGCATACCTACCCGGGGTACTGAAGCTTTCTTT. The encoded protein is CASIPTRGTEAFF.

V and J are TRBV4-1 and TRBJ1-6; possible D gene TRBD1, 6 bases. This CDR3 has 16 amino acids. Germline assignment: CDR1 MGHRA and CDR2 YSYEKL. The V end was cut by 1 base, the J end by 7 bases, with 14 bases between. The CDR3 coding sequence is TGCGCCAGCAGCCAAGGAACAACAGGGACCAATTCACCCCTCCACTTT. Protein product: CASSQGTTGTNSPLHF.

The J gene is TRBJ2-7, the V gene TRBV24-1, with 8 bases matching TRBD2. From germline, CDR1 is KGHDR and CDR2 SFDVKD. The CDR3 contains 16 residues. Trimming removed 4 bases from V and 0 bases from J; junction bases left unmatched: 7. CDR3 residues: CATSDKLAASSYEQYF. CDR3 nucleotide sequence: TGTGCCACCAGTGACAAACTAGCGGCAAGCTCCTACGAGCAGTACTTC.

This sequence joins TRBV6-5 and TRBJ1-1; D is unresolved. V lost 10 bases to trimming and J lost 4 bases, with 10 bases between them. The germline V gene has CDR1 MNHEY and CDR2 SVGAGI. The CDR3 covers 11 residues. CDR3 region: CATNWGTEAFF. CDR3 nucleotide sequence: TGTGCCACCAACTGGGGCACTGAAGCTTTCTTT.

This rearrangement joins TRBV28 to TRBJ2-4, with D maybe TRBD1 (7 bases). Trimming took off 5 bases at V and 8 bases at J, with 22 bases between the two ends. Germline lookup yields CDR1 MDHEN and CDR2 SYDVKM. This CDR3 region has 16 residues. CDR3 sequence (DNA): TGTGCCAGCAGTCCGATAAAAGGACAGGAGCGGGACATTCAGTACTTC. Translating gives CASSPIKGQERDIQYF.

The chain links TRBV7-8 to TRBJ2-5; 8 bases agree with TRBD2. V shed 6 bases and J 3 bases; nucleotides not matched to a gene: 12. The CDR3 runs to 16 residues. Germline-derived CDR1 and CDR2 are SGHVS and FQNEAQ. In DNA form, the CDR3 reads TGTGCCAGCAGTAGTTCAGCAGCGGGGGTCAAAGAGACCCAGTACTTC. Residues: CASSSSAAGVKETQYF. The variable domain in full, completed from reference TRBV7-8 and TRBJ2-5, reads GAGVSQSPRYKVAKRGQDVALRCDPISGHVSLFWYQQALGQGPEFLTYFQNEAQLDKSGLPSDRFFAERPEGSVSTLKIQRTQQEDSAVYLCASSSSAAGVKETQYFGPGTRLLVL.

This rearrangement joins TRBV6-5 to TRBJ1-1; no firm D call. Germline-derived CDR1 and CDR2 are MNHEY and SVGAGI. Between the trimmed V and J ends, which lost 3 bases and 0 bases, there was a span of 8 bases. This CDR3 spans 14 amino acids. The CDR3 reads CASSYSSVNTEAFF. The CDR3 DNA is TGTGCCAGCAGTTATAGTTCAGTGAACACTGAAGCTTTCTTT.

The V and J genes are TRBV25-1 and TRBJ2-7; 7 bases map to TRBD1. The germline CDR1 and CDR2 sequences are MGHDK and SYGVNS. V shed 2 bases, J shed 2 bases, and the junction held 3 bases outside the gene matches. The CDR3 is made up of 14 amino acids. The CDR3 loop reads CASSEPGQTYEQYF. The CDR3 nucleotides read TGTGCCAGCAGTGAACCGGGACAGACCTACGAGCAGTACTTC.

This chain joins TRBV14 and TRBJ2-2, with 10 bases identical to TRBD1. Losses at the gene ends were 4 bases for V and 3 bases for J; bases not matched to a gene: 2. The CDR3 has 15 amino acids. The germline gives CDR1 SGHDN, CDR2 FVKESK. The DNA of the CDR3 is TGTGCCAGCAGCCGGACAGGGGGTTACACCGGGGAGCTGTTTTTT. Translation: CASSRTGGYTGELFF.

V gene TRBV5-3 combines with J gene TRBJ1-3; D gene uncertain. TRBV5-3 is reported as an ORF; its role is uncertain. The ends were cut back, 1 base at V and 0 bases at J, with 8 bases in the middle. The CDR3 runs to 15 residues. This chain's CDR3 is CARSLTPSSGNTIYF. CDR3 DNA sequence: TGTGCCAGAAGCTTGACTCCCTCCTCTGGAAACACCATATATTTT.

A note on this clone: Other nucleotide sequences in the sample specify the same CDR3. The CDR3 spells CASSGQGLYNSPLHF. The CDR3 DNA reads as TGTGCCAGCAGCGGACAGGGGCTCTATAATTCACCCCTCCACTTT. The chain is built from TRBV2 and TRBJ1-6; 9 nucleotides match TRBD1. Germline V gene lookup returns CDR1 SNHLY and CDR2 FYNNEI. V shed 6 bases, J shed 3 bases, and the junction held 3 bases outside the gene matches. The CDR3 sequence is 15 residues long.

This chain joins TRBV27 and TRBJ2-1; D perhaps matches TRBD2 (7 bases). The CDR3 has 16 residues. Germline CDR1 reads MNHEY; CDR2 reads SMNVEV (reference sequence). Trimming stripped 8 bases from V and 5 bases from J, with 22 bases between. The CDR3 protein is CASFSLGGGSNNEQFF. CDR3 coding DNA: TGTGCCAGCTTTAGCCTGGGGGGGGGCTCAAACAATGAGCAGTTCTTC.

The gene calls are TRBV10-2 and TRBJ2-7, with D unresolved. In germline, CDR1 is WSHSY, CDR2 SAAADI. CDR3 length: 13 amino acids. V lost 9 bases, J lost 3 bases, and 15 bases lay in between. The CDR3 region is CASRAAPYYEQYF. The CDR3 region has the DNA TGCGCCAGTAGGGCGGCCCCCTACTACGAGCAGTACTTC.

The rearrangement joins TRBV28 to TRBJ1-5; D not resolved. V lost 3 bases to trimming and J lost 4 bases, with 13 bases between them. The CDR3 totals 15 residues. The germline CDR1 and CDR2 sequences are MDHEN and SYDVKM. CDR3 nucleotides: TGTGCCAGCAGTTTTGTTACGGCGGGTAATCAGCCCCAGCATTTT. This codes for CASSFVTAGNQPQHF.

The rearrangement links TRBV7-2 to TRBJ1-3; no definite D call. Trimming stripped 2 bases from V and 4 bases from J, with 12 bases between. CDR1 and CDR2 (germline): SGHTA, FQGNSA. There are 15 residues in the CDR3. The CDR3: CASSLSGGAGNTIYF. For the CDR3, the DNA is TGTGCCAGCAGCTTAAGTGGAGGTGCCGGAAACACCATATATTTT.

The rearrangement uses TRBV6-6 and TRBJ2-2, with D possibly matching TRBD2 (5 bases). This CDR3 spans 13 amino acids. CDR1 is MNHNY and CDR2 is SVGAGI in the germline V gene (reference sequence). The germline V and J ends were trimmed by 7 bases and 5 bases, with 11 bases remaining between them. CDR3 sequence: CASTGKETGELFF. CDR3 sequence (DNA): TGTGCCAGCACCGGGAAGGAGACCGGGGAGCTGTTTTTT.

The genes are TRBV5-1 and TRBJ2-5; unclear D gene. CDR1 and CDR2 from the germline V gene are SGHRS and YFSETQ. The CDR3 runs 11 residues. V lost 5 bases to trimming and J lost 5 bases, with 7 bases between them. CDR3 in amino acids: CASSQSETQYF. The CDR3 DNA sequence: TGCGCCAGCAGTCAGAGTGAGACCCAGTACTTC. The full variable domain, completed using reference TRBV5-1 and TRBJ2-5, is KAGVTQTPRYLIKTRGQQVTLSCSPISGHRSVSWYQQTPGQGLQFLFEYFSETQRNKGNFPGRFSGRQFSNSRSEMNVSTLELGDSALYLCASSQSETQYFGPGTRLLVL.

This chain uses TRBV5-4 with TRBJ2-3; 7 bases are a match to TRBD1. V lost 0 bases and J lost 4; bases outside the gene matches: 5. CDR1 is SGHNT and CDR2 is YYREEE in the germline V gene (reference sequence). This CDR3 region has 15 residues. CDR3 sequence reads: CASSLVGQQADTQYF. The CDR3 nucleotides are TGTGCCAGCAGCTTGGTGGGACAGCAGGCAGATACGCAGTATTTT.

This clone was picked up one time. The chain is built from TRBV20-1 and TRBJ2-1; no reliable D call. V dropped 0 bases and J dropped 8 bases, with 2 bases sitting between them. The CDR3 spans 10 residues. Germline V gene data show CDR1 as DFQATT and CDR2 as SNEGSKA (reference sequence). The CDR3 sequence: CSARDDEQFF. DNA of the CDR3: TGCAGTGCTAGAGATGATGAGCAGTTCTTC.

The rearrangement links TRBV7-8 to TRBJ2-7; 7 nucleotides line up with TRBD2. Germline CDR1 is SGHVS and CDR2 is FQNEAQ. J gave up 0 bases and V 4 bases, and 6 bases lay outside the gene matches. The CDR3 runs 15 residues. The DNA for the CDR3 is TGTGCCAGCAGCTCCCTAGCGGCCTTCTCCTACGAGCAGTACTTC. This translates into CASSSLAAFSYEQYF.

The rearrangement links TRBV2 to TRBJ2-7; a weak D match, TRBD1 (6 bases). The germline V gene encodes CDR1 SNHLY and CDR2 FYNNEI. The CDR3 length is 11 residues. V lost 7 bases and J lost 2, with 6 bases in between. In DNA form, the CDR3 reads TGTGCCAGCAAGGGGGCCTACGAGCAGTACTTC. This encodes CASKGAYEQYF.

The J gene is TRBJ1-5, the V gene TRBV28; perhaps TRBD1 as D (5 bases). This CDR3 has 16 amino acids. V was clipped by 8 bases and J by 8 bases, with 25 bases between them. Germline V lookup: CDR1 MDHEN, CDR2 SYDVKM. The CDR3 sequence is CASFLGGTPVGKPQHF. CDR3 nucleotides: TGTGCCAGCTTCCTGGGCGGGACCCCGGTCGGGAAGCCCCAGCATTTT.

This chain joins TRBV10-3 and TRBJ2-7; D may be TRBD1 or TRBD2 (5 bases each). Trimming removed 6 bases at V and 4 bases at J, with 19 bases between. CDR1 ENHRY and CDR2 SYGVKD come from the germline V gene. The CDR3 has 15 amino acids. The CDR3 is CAISGTGLRPYEQYF. The CDR3 bases are TGTGCCATCAGCGGGACGGGCCTTCGACCTTACGAGCAGTACTTC.

The chain is built from TRBV7-3 and TRBJ2-1, with no clear D. CDR1 and CDR2 (germline): SGHTA, FQGTGA. V gave up 3 bases and J gave up 4 bases, with 7 bases separating them. The CDR3 spans 13 residues. The CDR3 DNA reads TGTGCCAGCAGCTTTTCCCAGTACAATGAGCAGTTCTTC. Translation gives CASSFSQYNEQFF.

The V and J genes are TRBV19 and TRBJ1-5, with TRBD1 as a possible D gene (5 bases). This CDR3 contains 14 residues. V lost 4 bases and J lost 3, with 10 bases in between. The germline CDR1 and CDR2 sequences are LNHDA and SQIVND (reference sequence). CDR3 bases: TGTGCCAGTAGTACGAAAGGGGACAATCAGCCCCAGCATTTT. Translated, it gives CASSTKGDNQPQHF.